This entry features one T cell receptor beta chain sequence. This CDR3 is built from 14 residues. V lost 5 bases and J 0 bases, leaving 9 bases between the germline ends. The germline V gene has CDR1 KGHSH and CDR2 LQKENI. The data belong to a study of blood T cell repertoires in COVID-19. At the level of the study: Acute-phase and convalescent COVID-19 samples originated in the United States, Italy and Spain. T cells, B-cell-depleted T cells, or PBMCs provided the cDNA or gDNA that served as material.

Participants were placed into cohorts based on the clinical history they reported. Sequencing used immunoSEQ multiplex PCR; TCRdb keeps in-frame clones, though not all of them. The sample yields more than 300,000 clones, around four fifths seen once. This clonotype originated in a woman aged 45 to 65 who had recovered from COVID-19. J is TRBJ2-3 and V is TRBV18; D call uncertain. The specimen sequenced was PBMCs or T cells enriched from blood (not recorded which). In DNA, the CDR3 is TGTGCCAGCTCAGGCCTCAGTAGCACAGATACGCAGTATTTT. It yields the protein CASSGLSSTDTQYF.